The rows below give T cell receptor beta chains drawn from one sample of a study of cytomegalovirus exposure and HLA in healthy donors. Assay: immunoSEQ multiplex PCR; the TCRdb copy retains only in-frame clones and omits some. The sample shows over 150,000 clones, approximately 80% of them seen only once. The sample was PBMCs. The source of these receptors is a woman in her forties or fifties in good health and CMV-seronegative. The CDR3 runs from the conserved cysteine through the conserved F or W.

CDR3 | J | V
CASSQDSLSGNTIYF | TRBJ1-3 | TRBV4-3
CAISGNRVGHNSPLHF | TRBJ1-6 | TRBV10-3
CASSERLAGLQSYNEQFF | TRBJ2-1 | TRBV6-1
CSVRGIYFEKLFF | TRBJ1-4 | TRBV29-1
CASSTEGQGTSDYGYTF | TRBJ1-2 | TRBV19
CASSLYAATNEKLFF | TRBJ1-4 | TRBV28
CASSGQGLEARSYNEQFF | TRBJ2-1 | TRBV9
CASSLKSGSRRPSTDTQYF | TRBJ2-3 | TRBV27
CASSLGLAYETQYF | TRBJ2-5 | TRBV27
CASSPEGYQPQHF | TRBJ1-5 | TRBV19
CASSYLAGVETQYF | TRBJ2-5 | TRBV6-5
CASSSAGSLAKNIQYF | TRBJ2-4 | TRBV28
CASAPLRGRGDTQYF | TRBJ2-3 | TRBV14
CASSPSNEQFF | TRBJ2-1 | TRBV7-2
CASSAGTGDGTEAFF | TRBJ1-1 | TRBV5-1
CASSLRGGSANTGELFF | TRBJ2-2 | TRBV27
CASSQDRAGWVLAGYTF | TRBJ1-2 | TRBV4-2
CASSQALGYSNQPQHF | TRBJ1-5 | TRBV4-1
CASSPPLAVGTDTQYF | TRBJ2-3 | TRBV7-8
CASSLSGSGSLYEQYF | TRBJ2-7 | TRBV27
CASSRGDTTNTQYF | TRBJ2-3 | TRBV19
CASRLTGSQPQHF | TRBJ1-5 | TRBV27
CASSHRGNEQFF | TRBJ2-1 | TRBV25-1
CASSLGQGSTYEQYF | TRBJ2-7 | TRBV7-2